This TCR beta chain was documented in a study of T cells after yellow fever vaccination. This clonotype was picked up a small number of times. Generation of TCR cDNA used 5'RACE template switching (which added a universal primer site and UMIs). TCRdb called the 5' RACE reads again in MiXCR, with one record for every CDR3 protein. The sample records 550,000 to 750,000 distinct CDR3 sequences, roughly 13% being singletons. The length of the CDR3 is 17 residues. Germline assignment: CDR1 SGHVS and CDR2 FQNEAQ. Trimming left V 1 base short and J 2 bases short, with 17 bases between. This TCR was recovered from a man aged 25-45 years who received the YFV17D yellow fever vaccine. The chain carries TRBV7-8 and TRBJ2-5; D ambiguous. This sample comprised PBMCs, obtained on the day of the yellow fever booster vaccination. The CDR3 coding sequence is TGTGCCAGCAGCTTAGTCCCCCCTGGGCGGAGACAAGAGACCCAGTACTTC. This encodes CASSLVPPGRRQETQYF.